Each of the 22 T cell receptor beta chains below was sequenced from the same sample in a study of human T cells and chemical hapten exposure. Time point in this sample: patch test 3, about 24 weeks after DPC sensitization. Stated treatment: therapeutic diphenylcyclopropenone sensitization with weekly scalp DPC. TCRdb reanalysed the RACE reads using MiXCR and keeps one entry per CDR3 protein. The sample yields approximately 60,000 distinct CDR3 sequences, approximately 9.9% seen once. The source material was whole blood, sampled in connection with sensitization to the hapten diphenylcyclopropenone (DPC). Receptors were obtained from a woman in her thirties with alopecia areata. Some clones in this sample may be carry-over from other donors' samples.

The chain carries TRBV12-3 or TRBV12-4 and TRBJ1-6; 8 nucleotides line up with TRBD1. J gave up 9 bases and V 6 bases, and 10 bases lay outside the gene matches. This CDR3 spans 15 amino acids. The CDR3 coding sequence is TGTGCCAGCAGGGCTACAGGGGGAGGTGGTTCACCCCTCCACTTT. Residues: CASRATGGGGSPLHF.

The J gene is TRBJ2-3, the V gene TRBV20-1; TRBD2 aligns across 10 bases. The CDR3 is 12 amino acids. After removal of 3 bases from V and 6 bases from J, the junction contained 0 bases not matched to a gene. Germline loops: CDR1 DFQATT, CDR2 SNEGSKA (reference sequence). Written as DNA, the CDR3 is TGCAGTGCTAGGACTAGCGGGGATACGCAGTATTTT. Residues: CSARTSGDTQYF.

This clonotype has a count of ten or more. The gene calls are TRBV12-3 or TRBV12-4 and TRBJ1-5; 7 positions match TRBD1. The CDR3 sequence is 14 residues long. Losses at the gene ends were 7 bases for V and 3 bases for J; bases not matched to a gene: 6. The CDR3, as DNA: TGTGCCAGCAATGCCGGGACAGTCAATCAGCCCCAGCATTTT. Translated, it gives CASNAGTVNQPQHF.

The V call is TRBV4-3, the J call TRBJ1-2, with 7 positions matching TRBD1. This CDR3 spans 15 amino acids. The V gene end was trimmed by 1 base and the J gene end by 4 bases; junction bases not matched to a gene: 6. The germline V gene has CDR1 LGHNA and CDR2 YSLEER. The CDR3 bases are TGCGCCAGCAGCCAAGCGACAGGGTTTACCTATGGCTACACCTTC. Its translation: CASSQATGFTYGYTF.

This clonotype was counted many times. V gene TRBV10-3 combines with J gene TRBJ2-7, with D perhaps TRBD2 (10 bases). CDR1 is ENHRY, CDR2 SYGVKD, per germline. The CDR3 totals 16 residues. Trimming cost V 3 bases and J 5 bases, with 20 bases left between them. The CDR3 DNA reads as TGTGCCATCAGTGACCCTACTAGCGGGACAGGGAACGAGCAGTACTTC. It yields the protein CAISDPTSGTGNEQYF.

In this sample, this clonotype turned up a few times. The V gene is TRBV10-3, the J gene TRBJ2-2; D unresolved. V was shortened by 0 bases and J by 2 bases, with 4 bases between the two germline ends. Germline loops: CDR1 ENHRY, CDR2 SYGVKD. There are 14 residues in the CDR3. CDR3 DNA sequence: TGTGCCATCAGTGAGTCGTTAAACACCGGGGAGCTGTTTTTT. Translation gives CAISESLNTGELFF.

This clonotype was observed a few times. As DNA, the CDR3 is TGCAGCGTTGAAAGCCCGGGACAGGGCTTGGCGGCTGAAGCTTTCTTT. Translation: CSVESPGQGLAAEAFF. The chain joins TRBV29-1 to TRBJ1-1; the match to TRBD1 covers 9 bases. This CDR3 has 16 amino acids. Germline lookup yields CDR1 SQVTM and CDR2 ANQGSEA. After removal of 2 bases from V and 6 bases from J, the junction contained 13 bases not matched to a gene.

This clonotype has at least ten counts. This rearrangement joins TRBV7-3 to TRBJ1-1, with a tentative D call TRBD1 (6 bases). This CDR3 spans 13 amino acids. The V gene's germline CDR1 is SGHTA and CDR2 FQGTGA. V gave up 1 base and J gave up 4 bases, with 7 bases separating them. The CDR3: CASSLNRVTEAFF. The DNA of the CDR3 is TGTGCCAGCAGCTTAAACAGGGTCACTGAAGCTTTCTTT. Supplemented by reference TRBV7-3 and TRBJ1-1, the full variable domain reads GAGVSQTPSNKVTEKGKYVELRCDPISGHTALYWYRQSLGQGPEFLIYFQGTGAADDSGLPNDRFFAVRPEGSVSTLKIQRTERGDSAVYLCASSLNRVTEAFFGQGTRLTVV.

CDR3 in DNA: TGCAGTGCTAGGAAAGGACTAGACCACGAGCAGTACTTC. Protein: CSARKGLDHEQYF. This chain connects TRBV20-1 to TRBJ2-7; 7 positions match TRBD2. This CDR3 region has 13 residues. V lost 3 bases, J lost 5 bases, and 7 bases stayed unmatched. Per germline, CDR1 DFQATT and CDR2 SNEGSKA (reference sequence).

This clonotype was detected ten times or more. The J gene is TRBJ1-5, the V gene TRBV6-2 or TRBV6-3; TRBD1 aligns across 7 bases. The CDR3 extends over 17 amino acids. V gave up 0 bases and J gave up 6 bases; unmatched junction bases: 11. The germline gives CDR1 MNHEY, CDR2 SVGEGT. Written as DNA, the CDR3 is TGTGCCAGCAGTTACTCGAGAAGAGGGGGCATTAGTCAGCCCCAGCATTTT. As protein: CASSYSRRGGISQPQHF.

CDR3: CAWSLTTDTQYF. CDR3 nucleotide sequence: TGTGCCTGGAGCCTAACCACAGATACGCAGTATTTT. The chain employs TRBV30 and TRBJ2-3; unclear D gene. Trimming pared 3 bases from V and 2 bases from J, leaving 6 bases between. Germline-derived CDR1 and CDR2 are GTSNPN and SVGIG (reference sequence). This CDR3 region has 12 residues.

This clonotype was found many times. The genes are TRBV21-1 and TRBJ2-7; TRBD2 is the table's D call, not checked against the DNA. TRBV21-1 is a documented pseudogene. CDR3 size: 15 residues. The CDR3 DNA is TGTGCCAGCAAGTCCCGGGACTACACGCCCTACGAGCAGTACTTC. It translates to CASKSRDYTPYEQYF.

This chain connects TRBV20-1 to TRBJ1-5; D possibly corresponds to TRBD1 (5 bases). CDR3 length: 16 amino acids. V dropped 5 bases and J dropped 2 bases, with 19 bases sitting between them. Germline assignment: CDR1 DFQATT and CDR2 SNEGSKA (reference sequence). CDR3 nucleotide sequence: TGCAGTGCTTACCCGGGACGGAGTCTCGGCAATCAGCCCCAGCATTTT. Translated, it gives CSAYPGRSLGNQPQHF.

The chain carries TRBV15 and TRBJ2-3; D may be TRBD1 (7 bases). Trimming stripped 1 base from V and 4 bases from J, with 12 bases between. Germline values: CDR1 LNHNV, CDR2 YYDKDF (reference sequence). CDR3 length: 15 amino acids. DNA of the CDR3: TGTGCCACCAGCAGAGTCGCCAGGGGGGCAGATACGCAGTATTTT. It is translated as CATSRVARGADTQYF.

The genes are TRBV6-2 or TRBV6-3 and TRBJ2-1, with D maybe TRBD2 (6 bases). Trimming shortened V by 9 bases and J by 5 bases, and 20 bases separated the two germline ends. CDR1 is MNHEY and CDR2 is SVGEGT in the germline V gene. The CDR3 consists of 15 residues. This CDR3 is CASPCVAELNNEQFF. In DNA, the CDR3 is TGTGCCAGTCCCTGCGTAGCGGAACTAAACAATGAGCAGTTCTTC.

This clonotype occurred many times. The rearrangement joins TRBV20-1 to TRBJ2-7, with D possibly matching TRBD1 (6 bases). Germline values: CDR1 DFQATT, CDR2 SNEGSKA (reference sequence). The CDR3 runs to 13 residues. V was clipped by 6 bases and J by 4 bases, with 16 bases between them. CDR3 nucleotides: TGCAGTGCCCGCTGGACAGCCCGTTACGAGCAGTACTTC. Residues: CSARWTARYEQYF.

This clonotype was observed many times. The CDR3, as DNA: TGTGCCAGCAGTGAAGTAGTTCCGGGGAACACTGAAGCTTTCTTT. Its translation is CASSEVVPGNTEAFF. The chain joins TRBV6-1 to TRBJ1-1; D is uncertain. The CDR3 extends over 15 amino acids. The germline gives CDR1 MNHNS, CDR2 SASEGT. The ends were cut back, 1 base at V and 1 base at J, with 10 bases in the middle.

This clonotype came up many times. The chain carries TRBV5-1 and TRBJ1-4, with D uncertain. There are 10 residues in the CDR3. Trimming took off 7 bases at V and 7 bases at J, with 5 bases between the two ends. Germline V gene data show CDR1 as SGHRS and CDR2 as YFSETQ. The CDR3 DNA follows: TGCGCCAGCCCCCGTGAAAAACTGTTTTTT. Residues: CASPREKLFF.

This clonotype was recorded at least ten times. CDR3 protein: CSANERASGTDTQYF. DNA for the CDR3: TGCAGTGCTAATGAGCGAGCTAGCGGCACAGATACGCAGTATTTT. The chain carries TRBV20-1 and TRBJ2-3; D is perhaps TRBD2 (6 bases). The germline gives CDR1 DFQATT, CDR2 SNEGSKA (reference sequence). The germline V and J ends were trimmed by 4 bases and 1 base, with 15 bases remaining between them. The CDR3 is made up of 15 amino acids.

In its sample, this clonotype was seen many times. The CDR3 coding sequence is TGTGCCAGCAGCTTACTTGGTCCAGGAAATGACATTCAGTACTTC. This sequence encodes CASSLLGPGNDIQYF. The chain couples TRBV11-3 to TRBJ2-4; D is ambiguous. The V end lost 2 bases, the J end lost 8 bases, and 16 bases lay between the germline ends. CDR1 is SGHNT, CDR2 YENEEA, per germline. The CDR3 runs 15 residues.

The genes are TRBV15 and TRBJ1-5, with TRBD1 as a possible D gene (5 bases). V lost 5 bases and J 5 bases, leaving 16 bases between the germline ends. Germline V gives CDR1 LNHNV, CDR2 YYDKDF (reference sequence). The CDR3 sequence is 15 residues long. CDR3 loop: CATSARVRGYQPQHF. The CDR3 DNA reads TGTGCCACCAGCGCCAGGGTCCGGGGCTATCAGCCCCAGCATTTT. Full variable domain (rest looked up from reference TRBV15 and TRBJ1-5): DAMVIQNPRYQVTQFGKPVTLSCSQTLNHNVMYWYQQKSSQAPKLLFHYYDKDFNNEADTPDNFQSRRPNTSFCFLDIRSPGLGDTAMYLCATSARVRGYQPQHFGDGTRLSIL.

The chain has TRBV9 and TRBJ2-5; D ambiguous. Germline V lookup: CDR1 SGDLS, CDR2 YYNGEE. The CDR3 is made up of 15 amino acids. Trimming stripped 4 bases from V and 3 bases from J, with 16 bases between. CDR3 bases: TGTGCCAGCAGCCCCGGCTCGACACTGAAAGAGACCCAGTACTTC. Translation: CASSPGSTLKETQYF. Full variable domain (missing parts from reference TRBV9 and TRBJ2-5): DSGVTQTPKHLITATGQRVTLRCSPRSGDLSVYWYQQSLDQGLQFLIQYYNGEERAKGNILERFSAQQFPDLHSELNLSSLELGDSALYFCASSPGSTLKETQYFGPGTRLLVL.